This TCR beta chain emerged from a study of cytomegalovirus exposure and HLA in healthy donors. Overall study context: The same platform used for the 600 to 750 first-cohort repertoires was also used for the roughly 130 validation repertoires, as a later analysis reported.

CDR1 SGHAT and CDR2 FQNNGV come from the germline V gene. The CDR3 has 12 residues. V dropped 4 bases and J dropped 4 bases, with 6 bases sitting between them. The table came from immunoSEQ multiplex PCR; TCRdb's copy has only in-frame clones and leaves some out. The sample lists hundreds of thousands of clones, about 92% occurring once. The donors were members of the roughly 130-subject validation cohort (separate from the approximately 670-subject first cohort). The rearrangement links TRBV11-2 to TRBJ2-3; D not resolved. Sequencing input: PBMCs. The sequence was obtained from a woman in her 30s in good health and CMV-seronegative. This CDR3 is CASSSFPDTQYF. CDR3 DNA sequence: TGTGCCAGCAGCTCTTTTCCAGATACGCAGTATTTT.